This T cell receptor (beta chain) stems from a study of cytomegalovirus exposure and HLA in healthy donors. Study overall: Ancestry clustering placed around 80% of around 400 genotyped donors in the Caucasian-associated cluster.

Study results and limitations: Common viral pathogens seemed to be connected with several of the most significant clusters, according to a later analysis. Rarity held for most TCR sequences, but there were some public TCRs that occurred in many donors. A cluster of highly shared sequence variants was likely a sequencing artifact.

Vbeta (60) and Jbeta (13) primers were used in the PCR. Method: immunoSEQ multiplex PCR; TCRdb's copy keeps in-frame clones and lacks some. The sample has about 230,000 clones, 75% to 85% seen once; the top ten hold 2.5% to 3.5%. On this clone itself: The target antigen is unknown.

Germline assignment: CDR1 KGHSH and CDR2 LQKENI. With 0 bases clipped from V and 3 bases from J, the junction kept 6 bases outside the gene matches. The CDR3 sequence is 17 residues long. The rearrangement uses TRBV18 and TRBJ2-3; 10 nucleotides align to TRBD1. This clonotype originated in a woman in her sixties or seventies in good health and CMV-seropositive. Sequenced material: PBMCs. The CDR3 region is CASSPPTGDRGTDTQYF. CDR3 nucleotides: TGTGCCAGCTCACCACCGACGGGGGACAGGGGTACAGATACGCAGTATTTT.